A single sample is the source of the 28 T cell receptor beta chains below, sequenced in a study of control samples from healthy donors and cancer patients. Clones were read by immunoSEQ multiplex PCR, and TCRdb kept only the in-frame ones, dropping some. The sample lists 110,000 or so clones, about 87% occurring once. Sequencing was performed on blood. The receptors originated from a man aged 25 to 40 in good health.

A note on this clone: In the same sample, other DNA sequences code for this CDR3. The rearrangement joins TRBV24-1 to TRBJ2-2; a weak D match, TRBD2 (5 bases). The CDR3 contains 16 residues. The germline V gene has CDR1 KGHDR and CDR2 SFDVKD. The V end lost 2 bases, the J end lost 2 bases, and 11 bases lay between the germline ends. CDR3 region: CATSDSGILNTGELFF. As DNA, the CDR3 is TGTGCCACCAGTGATTCCGGGATCTTAAACACCGGGGAGCTGTTTTTT.

The genes are TRBV2 and TRBJ1-4; D remains ambiguous. The CDR3 contains 16 residues. V was cut by 5 bases and J by 4 bases, with 17 bases left in between. Germline loops: CDR1 SNHLY, CDR2 FYNNEI. CDR3 nucleotide sequence: TGTGCCAGCAGTAGAGACCAGCAAGTCGATAATGAAAAACTGTTTTTT. The encoded protein is CASSRDQQVDNEKLFF.

This clone appeared once. The J gene is TRBJ2-2, the V gene TRBV14; perhaps TRBD1 as D (5 bases). There are 16 residues in the CDR3. In germline, CDR1 is SGHDN, CDR2 FVKESK. V lost 4 bases, J lost 0 bases, and 12 bases lay in between. This CDR3 reads CASSPIDRSNTGELFF. In DNA, the CDR3 is TGTGCCAGCAGCCCCATAGACAGATCGAACACCGGGGAGCTGTTTTTT.

This sequence joins TRBV4-1 and TRBJ2-7, with TRBD1 matching over 9 bases. The CDR3 totals 13 residues. Losses at the gene ends were 0 bases for V and 12 bases for J; bases not matched to a gene: 6. Per germline, CDR1 MGHRA and CDR2 YSYEKL. The CDR3 reads CASSQDGGTGLYF. The CDR3 bases are TGCGCCAGCAGCCAAGATGGCGGGACAGGGTTGTACTTC.

The chain combines TRBV18 with TRBJ2-7; TRBD2 is a possible D gene (7 bases). CDR1 is KGHSH and CDR2 is LQKENI in the germline V gene. V lost 3 bases and J lost 2, with 11 bases in between. This CDR3 spans 14 amino acids. The DNA of the CDR3 is TGTGCCAGCTCACCCGGGGGGCCCACCTACGAGCAGTACGTC. Amino acid sequence: CASSPGGPTYEQYV.

The chain joins TRBV3-1 (or the pseudogene TRBV3-2) to TRBJ1-5; 7 bases map to TRBD1. Trimming removed 4 bases from V and 5 bases from J; junction bases left unmatched: 8. The CDR3 runs to 15 residues. The V gene's germline CDR1 is LGHDT and CDR2 YNNKEL (reference sequence). The CDR3 protein is CASSLRQGKDQPQHF. The DNA for the CDR3 is TGTGCCAGCAGCCTTCGACAGGGTAAAGATCAGCCCCAGCATTTT.

The chain is built from TRBV28 and TRBJ1-3; TRBD1 matches 9 bases. The germline gives CDR1 MDHEN, CDR2 SYDVKM. This CDR3 has 16 residues. V gave up 6 bases and J gave up 0 bases; unmatched junction bases: 6. The CDR3 sequence: CASSRQGGYSGNTIYF. In nucleotides, the CDR3 is TGTGCCAGCAGCCGACAGGGGGGATACTCTGGAAACACCATATATTTT.

The chain joins TRBV14 to TRBJ1-1; D perhaps matches TRBD1 (5 bases). The germline V gene encodes CDR1 SGHDN and CDR2 FVKESK. V lost 7 bases, J lost 8 bases, and 26 bases lay in between. CDR3 length: 16 residues. Here the CDR3 reads CASNPPPRAELSEAFF. The DNA for the CDR3 is TGTGCCAGCAACCCCCCGCCCAGGGCCGAGTTATCCGAAGCTTTCTTT.

J is TRBJ2-5 and V is TRBV28, with 10 bases that match TRBD2. The CDR3 runs to 18 residues. Germline CDR1 reads MDHEN; CDR2 reads SYDVKM. The junction had 11 bases not matched to a gene; V was cut back by 1 base and J by 3 bases. Here the CDR3 reads CASSLLALAGALKETQYF. The CDR3 coding sequence is TGTGCCAGCAGTTTATTAGCGCTAGCGGGGGCTTTAAAAGAGACCCAGTACTTC.

The chain joins TRBV2 to TRBJ1-1; D remains unclear. Trimming pared 6 bases from V and 4 bases from J, leaving 12 bases between. Germline V gene sequence: CDR1 SNHLY, CDR2 FYNNEI. The CDR3 spans 13 residues. CDR3 residues: CASRREGSTEAFF. Here the CDR3 DNA reads TGTGCCAGCAGGCGAGAGGGCAGCACTGAAGCTTTCTTT.

Only one count was recorded for this clone. The chain employs TRBV7-8 and TRBJ1-5; D remains ambiguous. Germline V gives CDR1 SGHVS, CDR2 FQNEAQ. CDR3 length equals 13 residues. V lost 3 bases and J lost 7, with 10 bases in between. DNA of the CDR3: TGTGCCAGCAGCTTCCAGGACGGACAGCCCCAGCATTTT. The encoded protein is CASSFQDGQPQHF.

This clone has more than one count but fewer than ten. The chain links TRBV2 to TRBJ1-5; D gene ambiguous. Germline loops: CDR1 SNHLY, CDR2 FYNNEI. The CDR3 runs to 14 residues. V was shortened by 1 base and J by 7 bases, with 11 bases between the two germline ends. The CDR3 nucleotides are TGTGCCAGCAGTGAAGTTCCGGTGGGGCAGCCCCAGCATTTT. Its translation: CASSEVPVGQPQHF.

This chain joins TRBV27 and TRBJ1-5; D uncertain. The CDR3 length is 15 residues. V lost 2 bases to trimming and J lost 0 bases, with 8 bases between them. Looked up from germline, CDR1 is MNHEY and CDR2 is SMNVEV (reference sequence). The CDR3 coding sequence is TGTGCCAGCAGTTTACGACCCTTTAGCAATCAGCCCCAGCATTTT. As protein: CASSLRPFSNQPQHF.

The chain links TRBV29-1 to TRBJ2-5; TRBD2 aligns across 7 bases. This CDR3 spans 16 amino acids. Trimming at V came to 4 bases and at J to 1 base, leaving 12 bases not matched to a gene. CDR1 and CDR2 from the germline V gene are SQVTM and ANQGSEA. In nucleotides, the CDR3 is TGCAGCGTTGCCCCTGGGGCGGGGGTCCTCCAAGAGACCCAGTACTTC. This gives the protein CSVAPGAGVLQETQYF.

V is TRBV10-1 and J is TRBJ2-7, with TRBD2 identical over 8 bases. This CDR3 has 15 amino acids. V dropped 4 bases and J dropped 5; count of bases not matched to a gene: 10. Per the germline V gene, CDR1 is WNHNN and CDR2 is SYGVQD (reference sequence). In DNA, the CDR3 is TGCGCCAGCAGTGCCCTCAACGGGGGGGCCAACGAGCAGTACTTC. Translated: CASSALNGGANEQYF.

J is TRBJ1-5 and V is TRBV12-3 or TRBV12-4; no definite D call. The CDR3 has 13 residues. Trimming shortened V by 4 bases and J by 8 bases, and 12 bases separated the two germline ends. The CDR3 spells CASSSSGGEPQHF. The CDR3 DNA reads as TGTGCCAGCAGTTCCTCGGGAGGAGAGCCCCAGCATTTT.

The chain carries TRBV7-6 and TRBJ2-1, with D perhaps matching TRBD2 (6 bases). Trimming pared 5 bases from V and 4 bases from J, leaving 18 bases between. CDR3 length: 16 residues. The germline V gene encodes CDR1 SGHVS and CDR2 FNYEAQ. This CDR3 is CASSTTGEVIYNEQFF. CDR3 DNA: TGTGCCAGCAGCACAACCGGGGAGGTGATATACAATGAGCAGTTCTTC.

J is TRBJ2-7 and V is TRBV3-1 (or the pseudogene TRBV3-2); no clear D gene. Germline V gives CDR1 LGHDT, CDR2 YNNKEL (reference sequence). CDR3 length: 15 residues. V dropped 7 bases and J dropped 1 base, with 17 bases sitting between them. The CDR3 protein is CASIPGPPSSYEQYF. CDR3 sequence (DNA): TGTGCCAGCATCCCAGGTCCCCCGTCTTCCTACGAGCAGTACTTC.

The chain joins TRBV20-1 to TRBJ1-2, with a possible D match to TRBD1 (5 bases). V was trimmed by 3 bases and J by 3 bases, leaving 8 bases between them. From germline, CDR1 is DFQATT and CDR2 SNEGSKA (reference sequence). The CDR3 totals 12 residues. Here the CDR3 reads CSASGGDYGYTF. CDR3 coding DNA: TGCAGTGCTAGTGGGGGGGACTATGGCTACACCTTC.

The rearrangement uses TRBV13 and TRBJ2-5, with 9 bases identical to TRBD1. V dropped 5 bases and J dropped 0; count of bases not matched to a gene: 7. Germline V gene sequence: CDR1 PRHDT, CDR2 FYEKMQ (reference sequence). This CDR3 is 16 amino acids long. The CDR3 region has the DNA TGTGCCAGCAGCGCCCAGCGGGACAGGGACCAAGAGACCCAGTACTTC. This codes for CASSAQRDRDQETQYF.

V gene TRBV2 combines with J gene TRBJ1-4; 9 positions agree with TRBD1. Germline CDR1 and CDR2: SNHLY and FYNNEI. The CDR3 length is 13 residues. V gave up 6 bases and J gave up 8 bases; unmatched junction bases: 4. CDR3 sequence (DNA): TGTGCCAGCAGGGCGACAGGGGGAGAAAAACTGTTTTTT. Protein product: CASRATGGEKLFF.

J is TRBJ2-7 and V is TRBV5-1; 8 positions match TRBD1. This CDR3 has 14 amino acids. Germline V gene sequence: CDR1 SGHRS, CDR2 YFSETQ. With V trimmed by 0 bases and J by 6 bases, 5 bases remained unmatched. The CDR3 reads CASSLGQGSSEQYF. CDR3 DNA sequence: TGCGCCAGCAGCTTGGGACAGGGGAGCTCCGAGCAGTACTTC.

This chain uses TRBV3-1 (or the pseudogene TRBV3-2) with TRBJ1-3; D is ambiguous. CDR1 and CDR2 (germline): LGHDT, YNNKEL (reference sequence). This CDR3 is built from 11 residues. Trimming stripped 2 bases from V and 6 bases from J, with 2 bases between. CDR3 sequence reads: CASSQLNTIYF. DNA of the CDR3: TGTGCCAGCAGCCAACTAAACACCATATATTTT.

The gene calls are TRBV3-1 (or the pseudogene TRBV3-2) and TRBJ2-5, with D perhaps TRBD2 (7 bases). Germline V lookup: CDR1 LGHDT, CDR2 YNNKEL (reference sequence). The CDR3 extends over 13 amino acids. Trimming stripped 5 bases from V and 5 bases from J, with 12 bases between. The DNA for the CDR3 is TGTGCCAGCAGCGGCGGGGGCGGTGAGACCCAGTACTTC. Translation gives CASSGGGGETQYF.

The rearrangement uses TRBV3-1 (or the pseudogene TRBV3-2) and TRBJ1-2; D is unclear. Germline V gene lookup returns CDR1 LGHDT and CDR2 YNNKEL (reference sequence). Between the trimmed V and J ends, which lost 1 base and 10 bases, there was a span of 10 bases. The CDR3 is 12 residues long. The CDR3 DNA reads TGTGCCAGCAGCCAAGGGGGAGGGCTCTACACCTTC. It specifies CASSQGGGLYTF.

V is TRBV29-1 and J is TRBJ1-1; tentatively, D is TRBD1 (5 bases). The CDR3 loop spans 13 amino acids. Germline V gives CDR1 SQVTM, CDR2 ANQGSEA. V lost 6 bases to trimming and J lost 11 bases, with 22 bases between them. CDR3 amino acids: CSVNRRVGLRAFF. CDR3 nucleotides: TGCAGCGTCAACAGGAGAGTCGGGTTAAGGGCTTTCTTT.

Comments on this clone: The junction does not match germline at one end; this may be a read error. V usage is TRBV30 and J usage is TRBJ2-3; TRBD2 matches 11 bases. CDR3 size: 14 residues. The V gene's germline CDR1 is GTSNPN and CDR2 SVGIG (reference sequence). Here the CDR3 reads CAWATSGGTHTQYF. The CDR3 bases are TGTGCCTGGGCCACTAGCGGGGGCACACATACGCAGTATTTT.

CDR3 residues: CASGPYTGELFF. For the CDR3, the DNA is TGTGCTAGTGGCCCGTACACCGGGGAGCTGTTTTTT. The V gene is TRBV12-5, the J gene TRBJ2-2; D unresolved. The germline gives CDR1 LGHNT, CDR2 FRNRAP. The CDR3 sequence is 12 residues long. Trimming left V 6 bases short and J 3 bases short, with 5 bases between.